The present T cell receptor beta chain was sequenced within a study of glioma-infiltrating T cells after dendritic cell vaccination. Overall study context: Patients received three intradermal dendritic cell vaccine injections at biweekly intervals.

V was pared by 5 bases and J by 0 bases, with 11 bases between. Germline V CDR1 and CDR2: SGHRS, YFSETQ. The CDR3 sequence is 14 residues long. Primers: 60 V beta forward and 13 J beta reverse. Some clones are missing from TCRdb's copy, which holds only in-frame ones; the method was immunoSEQ multiplex PCR. Counted here are about 73,000 clones, approximately 80% occurring once; the ten biggest clones make up approximately 2.1%. This clone has just one count. This receptor was obtained from a human donor with glioblastoma. Sequenced material: blood, taken before dendritic cell vaccination. The rearrangement uses TRBV5-1 and TRBJ1-1; D gene ambiguous. For the CDR3, the DNA is TGCGCCAGCAGTTTTCACAGCATGAACACTGAAGCTTTCTTT. This gives the protein CASSFHSMNTEAFF.